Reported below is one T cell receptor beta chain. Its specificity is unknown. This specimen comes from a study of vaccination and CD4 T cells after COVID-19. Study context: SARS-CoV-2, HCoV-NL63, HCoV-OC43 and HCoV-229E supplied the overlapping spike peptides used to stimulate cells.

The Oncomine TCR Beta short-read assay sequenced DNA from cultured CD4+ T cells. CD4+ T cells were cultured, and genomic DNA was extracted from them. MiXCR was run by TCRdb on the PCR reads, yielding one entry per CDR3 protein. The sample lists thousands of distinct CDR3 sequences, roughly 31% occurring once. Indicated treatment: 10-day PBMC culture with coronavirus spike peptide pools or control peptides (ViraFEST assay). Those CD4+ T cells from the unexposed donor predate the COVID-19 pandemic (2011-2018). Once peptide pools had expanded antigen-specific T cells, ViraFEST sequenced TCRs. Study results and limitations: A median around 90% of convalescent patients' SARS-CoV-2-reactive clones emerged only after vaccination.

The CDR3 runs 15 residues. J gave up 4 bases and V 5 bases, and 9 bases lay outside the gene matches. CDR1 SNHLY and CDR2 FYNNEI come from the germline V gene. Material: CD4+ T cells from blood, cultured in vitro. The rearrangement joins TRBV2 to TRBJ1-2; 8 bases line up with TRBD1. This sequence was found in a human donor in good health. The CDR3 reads CASSRGLQGGYGYTF. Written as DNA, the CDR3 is TGTGCCAGCAGTCGCGGCCTACAGGGGGGCTATGGCTACACCTTC.